What follows are 22 T cell receptor beta chains derived from one specimen sequenced in a study of response to subunit inactivated influenza vaccine. TCRdb re-called the RT-PCR reads through MiXCR, storing one row per CDR3 protein. This sample has 500,000 to 700,000 distinct CDR3 sequences, with under 30% found just once. The data also belong to a second study, concerning T cells expressing NK-cell markers. That paper states: TCR beta cDNA was generated via 5'RACE template switching incorporating UMIs.

The source was CD4+ T cells sorted from PBMCs, collected 11 to 12 days after vaccination. All receptors come from a man aged 50 to 60 who received an inactivated influenza vaccine.

This clonotype was observed a few times. CDR3: CASSVGPLTGSGELFF. The CDR3 coding sequence is TGTGCCAGCAGCGTAGGGCCCCTGACAGGGTCCGGGGAGCTGTTTTTT. The V gene is TRBV9, the J gene TRBJ2-2, with 7 bases aligning to TRBD1. The CDR3 has 16 residues. Germline V gives CDR1 SGDLS, CDR2 YYNGEE. The V gene end was trimmed by 0 bases and the J gene end by 6 bases; junction bases not matched to a gene: 8.

The genes are TRBV7-9 and TRBJ2-5; D tentatively fits TRBD1 or TRBD2 (5 bases each). The CDR3 extends over 16 amino acids. Germline CDR1 and CDR2: SEHNR and FQNEAQ (reference sequence). V lost 0 bases to trimming and J lost 5 bases, with 16 bases between them. CDR3 loop: CASSLAAWGTRETQYF. For the CDR3, the DNA is TGTGCCAGCAGCTTAGCGGCTTGGGGGACCAGGGAGACCCAGTACTTC.

This clonotype was observed a handful of times. The rearrangement links TRBV29-1 to TRBJ2-1; TRBD1 aligns across 9 bases. From germline, CDR1 is SQVTM and CDR2 ANQGSEA. Trimming cost V 2 bases and J 7 bases; bases outside gene matches: 3. The CDR3 has 13 amino acids. The CDR3: CSVETTGGNEQFF. CDR3 DNA: TGCAGCGTTGAAACGACAGGGGGGAATGAGCAGTTCTTC.

This clonotype was seen many times. The chain uses TRBV4-3 and TRBJ2-1, with a tentative D call TRBD1 (7 bases). V lost 0 bases, J lost 5 bases, and 17 bases lay in between. This CDR3 contains 17 residues. Germline-derived CDR1 and CDR2 are LGHNA and YSLEER. In DNA form, the CDR3 reads TGCGCCAGCAGCCAAGAGGTTGGCCAGGGGGGAAACAATGAGCAGTTCTTC. This encodes CASSQEVGQGGNNEQFF.

The V gene is TRBV12-3 or TRBV12-4, the J gene TRBJ2-1; D could derive from TRBD1 or TRBD2 (6 bases each). The CDR3 length is 15 residues. V lost 6 bases and J lost 9, with 21 bases in between. The CDR3 DNA reads as TGTGCCAGCAGCCCCCTTAGGGGGGCGGTCAGTGAGCAGTTCTTC. It yields the protein CASSPLRGAVSEQFF.

There are many counts of this clonotype. This chain connects TRBV7-9 to TRBJ2-4, with 8 nucleotides matching TRBD1. This CDR3 has 15 amino acids. Germline V gives CDR1 SEHNR, CDR2 FQNEAQ (reference sequence). Trimming cost V 0 bases and J 7 bases; bases outside gene matches: 5. CDR3 DNA: TGTGCCAGCAGCTTAGCGCTGGACAGGGTGAACATTCAGTACTTC. This sequence encodes CASSLALDRVNIQYF. The entire variable domain, with the rest obtained from reference TRBV7-9 and TRBJ2-4, is as follows: DTGVSQNPRHKITKRGQNVTFRCDPISEHNRLYWYRQTLGQGPEFLTYFQNEAQLEKSRLLSDRFSAERPKGSFSTLEIQRTEQGDSAMYLCASSLALDRVNIQYFGAGTRLSVL.

This clonotype was found a few times. This chain connects TRBV6-2 or TRBV6-3 to TRBJ2-5, with 10 bases that match TRBD2. CDR1 is MNHEY, CDR2 SVGEGT, per germline. V shed 0 bases and J 4 bases; nucleotides not matched to a gene: 5. There are 16 residues in the CDR3. In DNA, the CDR3 is TGTGCCAGCAGTTACTCGAGTCCTAGCGGGAGAGAGACCCAGTACTTC. It encodes CASSYSSPSGRETQYF.

This clonotype appeared a few times. J is TRBJ1-4 and V is TRBV5-1; 9 bases map to TRBD1. CDR3 length: 14 amino acids. After removal of 4 bases from V and 8 bases from J, the junction contained 6 bases not matched to a gene. The V gene's germline CDR1 is SGHRS and CDR2 YFSETQ. The CDR3 nucleotides are TGCGCCAGCAGCATGGGACAGGGTGGAGAAAAACTGTTTTTT. This gives the protein CASSMGQGGEKLFF.

The chain uses TRBV2 and TRBJ1-3; D remains ambiguous. Germline V gives CDR1 SNHLY, CDR2 FYNNEI. The CDR3 has 14 amino acids. The V and J ends lost 6 bases and 1 base respectively, with 10 bases between them. CDR3 nucleotide sequence: TGTGCCAGCAGCAATTTAGCATCTGGAAACACCATATATTTT. It translates to CASSNLASGNTIYF.

The chain carries TRBV5-6 and TRBJ2-7; 7 bases agree with TRBD1. Germline loops: CDR1 SGHDT, CDR2 YYEEEE. The V and J ends lost 0 bases and 4 bases, in that order; junction bases with no gene match: 10. The CDR3 covers 16 residues. The DNA for the CDR3 is TGTGCCAGCAGCTTGGGACGCCGGACAGGTAGTTACGAGCAGTACTTC. Encoded protein: CASSLGRRTGSYEQYF.

The chain links TRBV18 to TRBJ1-4; perhaps TRBD1 as D (5 bases). The CDR3 length is 17 residues. Trimming left V 3 bases short and J 7 bases short, with 21 bases between. Germline assignment: CDR1 KGHSH and CDR2 LQKENI. CDR3 loop: CASSPKAPGPQGEKLFF. CDR3 nucleotides: TGTGCCAGCTCACCCAAGGCGCCGGGCCCGCAGGGTGAAAAACTGTTTTTT.

This CDR3 is CASTPPGGETQYF. The CDR3 DNA sequence: TGTGCCAGCACCCCTCCGGGGGGAGAGACCCAGTACTTC. V gene TRBV12-3 or TRBV12-4 combines with J gene TRBJ2-5, with TRBD2 matching over 7 bases. V was clipped by 7 bases and J by 4 bases; unmatched bases: 6. This CDR3 has 13 residues.

The rearrangement joins TRBV7-9 to TRBJ2-7, with 9 bases fitting TRBD2. CDR3 length: 15 residues. Per germline, CDR1 SEHNR and CDR2 FQNEAQ (reference sequence). Unmatched junction bases numbered 5, after V lost 1 base and J lost 4 bases. CDR3: CASSLGSGRKYEQYF. CDR3 DNA sequence: TGTGCCAGCAGCTTAGGGAGCGGGAGGAAGTACGAGCAGTACTTC. The whole variable domain, remainder taken from reference TRBV7-9 and TRBJ2-7, is DTGVSQNPRHKITKRGQNVTFRCDPISEHNRLYWYRQTLGQGPEFLTYFQNEAQLEKSRLLSDRFSAERPKGSFSTLEIQRTEQGDSAMYLCASSLGSGRKYEQYFGPGTRLTVT.

This clonotype showed up just a few times. CDR3 in amino acids: CASSYGTGIHYGYTF. The CDR3 DNA is TGTGCCAGCAGTTACGGGACAGGGATTCACTATGGCTACACCTTC. This chain uses TRBV28 with TRBJ1-2; TRBD1 aligns across 9 bases. Germline V gene lookup returns CDR1 MDHEN and CDR2 SYDVKM. There are 15 residues in the CDR3. After removal of 4 bases from V and 3 bases from J, the junction contained 6 bases not matched to a gene.

CDR3 protein: CASSERTGIRSTEAFF. The CDR3 DNA is TGTGCCAGCAGCGAACGGACAGGGATCAGGAGCACTGAAGCTTTCTTT. J is TRBJ1-1 and V is TRBV7-3, with TRBD1 matching over 8 bases. V trimming: 5 bases; J trimming: 4 bases; junction bases outside the gene matches: 12. This CDR3 has 16 amino acids. Germline V gene data show CDR1 as SGHTA and CDR2 as FQGTGA.

This clonotype occurred a few times. The rearrangement links TRBV6-1 to TRBJ1-4; D remains ambiguous. Germline V gives CDR1 MNHNS, CDR2 SASEGT. V lost 7 bases, J lost 5 bases, and 11 bases lay in between. CDR3 size: 13 residues. Here the CDR3 DNA reads TGTGCCAGCATAACCGGGATCAATGAAAAACTGTTTTTT. It encodes CASITGINEKLFF.

This clonotype came up a few times. The J gene is TRBJ2-1, the V gene TRBV10-3; D perhaps matches TRBD2 (5 bases). CDR1 and CDR2 from the germline V gene are ENHRY and SYGVKD. Trimming removed 11 bases at V and 8 bases at J, with 13 bases between. The CDR3 totals 11 residues. This CDR3 is CASCSGYEQFF. The CDR3, as DNA: TGTGCCTCTTGTTCGGGGTATGAGCAGTTCTTC.

This clonotype was seen more than once but under ten times. The gene calls are TRBV7-2 and TRBJ2-5; D remains ambiguous. There are 15 residues in the CDR3. Between the trimmed V and J ends, which lost 3 bases and 5 bases, there was a span of 16 bases. Germline V gene data show CDR1 as SGHTA and CDR2 as FQGNSA. The DNA of the CDR3 is TGTGCCAGCAGCTTTTGGACCTGGGGTAGTGAGACCCAGTACTTC. This codes for CASSFWTWGSETQYF.

This clonotype was seen more than once but under ten times. The chain joins TRBV7-6 to TRBJ2-5; possibly TRBD1 for D (5 bases). Germline-derived CDR1 and CDR2 are SGHVS and FNYEAQ. The CDR3 is 16 amino acids. V was trimmed by 1 base and J by 4 bases, leaving 16 bases between them. CDR3 DNA sequence: TGTGCCAGCAGCTTAGTAGGCAGGGCCTTGGGAGAGACCCAGTACTTC. It encodes CASSLVGRALGETQYF.

This clonotype was counted at least ten times. The chain combines TRBV4-3 with TRBJ2-7; tentative D call: TRBD2 (6 bases). The CDR3 has 14 residues. Germline CDR1 is LGHNA and CDR2 is YSLEER. Trimming removed 0 bases from V and 6 bases from J, with 12 bases in between. The CDR3 reads CASSQERASAEQYF. The CDR3 coding sequence is TGCGCCAGCAGCCAAGAAAGGGCTAGCGCCGAGCAGTACTTC.

In this sample, this clonotype turned up many times. The rearrangement links TRBV6-5 to TRBJ2-7, with 7 bases fitting TRBD1. Unmatched junction bases numbered 3, after V lost 4 bases and J lost 0 bases. Germline loops: CDR1 MNHEY, CDR2 SVGAGI. The CDR3 spans 14 residues. The CDR3, as DNA: TGTGCCAGCAGTTCGACAGGGAGCTCCTACGAGCAGTACTTC. This encodes CASSSTGSSYEQYF.

V gene TRBV6-1 combines with J gene TRBJ2-7; 7 nucleotides match TRBD1. The V segment lost 7 bases and the J segment 8 bases; nucleotides outside the gene matches: 11. CDR1 and CDR2 from the germline V gene are MNHNS and SASEGT. The CDR3 is 13 amino acids. The DNA for the CDR3 is TGTGCCAGCACCCCGGGACAGAATACGAAGCAGTACTTC. This codes for CASTPGQNTKQYF.